Each of the 27 T cell receptor beta chains below was sequenced from the same sample in a study of response to subunit inactivated influenza vaccine. TCRdb re-called the RT-PCR reads with MiXCR, one entry per CDR3 protein. The table has around 790,000 distinct CDR3 sequences, 21% seen once. The specimen comprised PBMCs from blood, sampled more than 4 days after vaccination. These receptors all come from a man in his fifties or sixties who received an inactivated influenza vaccine.

In its sample, this clonotype was seen a few times. J is TRBJ2-7 and V is TRBV4-2, with 7 bases identical to TRBD1. Germline V CDR1 and CDR2: LGHNA, YNFKEQ. This CDR3 has 15 amino acids. Trimming removed 2 bases from V and 2 bases from J; junction bases left unmatched: 6. The CDR3 sequence: CASSQSRGLTYEQYF. The CDR3 nucleotides read TGTGCCAGCAGCCAATCCAGGGGGTTAACCTACGAGCAGTACTTC.

The CDR3 DNA sequence: TGTGCCAGCAGCGGACTAGGAAAAACCGGGGAGCTGTTTTTT. It codes for CASSGLGKTGELFF. The chain employs TRBV7-2 and TRBJ2-2; 7 positions agree with TRBD2. This CDR3 is built from 14 residues. Trimming cost V 5 bases and J 5 bases; bases outside gene matches: 5. CDR1 and CDR2 from the germline V gene are SGHTA and FQGNSA.

The V call is TRBV6-1, the J call TRBJ2-7; 7 nucleotides agree with TRBD1. Germline CDR1 and CDR2: MNHNS and SASEGT. V gave up 5 bases and J gave up 0 bases; unmatched junction bases: 13. The CDR3 is 17 amino acids. CDR3 DNA sequence: TGTGCCAGCAGTAGACCGGGACAGAGCCTTAGCTCCTACGAGCAGTACTTC. Protein: CASSRPGQSLSSYEQYF.

This sequence joins TRBV28 and TRBJ2-2, with D possibly being TRBD2 (5 bases). The CDR3 is 16 amino acids. In germline, CDR1 is MDHEN, CDR2 SYDVKM. V was cut by 7 bases and J by 1 base, with 16 bases left in between. The CDR3 DNA sequence: TGTGCCAGCACCCGCCGAGCGGCGAGGAACACCGGGGAGCTGTTTTTT. It encodes CASTRRAARNTGELFF.

The V and J genes are TRBV5-1 and TRBJ2-1, with TRBD1 matching 12 bases. V lost 0 bases to trimming and J lost 6 bases; unmatched junction nucleotides: 1. The germline V gene has CDR1 SGHRS and CDR2 YFSETQ. This CDR3 has 15 amino acids. Written as DNA, the CDR3 is TGCGCCAGCAGCTTGGCGGGACAGGGGGCCAATGAGCAGTTCTTC. Translating gives CASSLAGQGANEQFF. The full variable domain, in which reference TRBV5-1 and TRBJ2-1 provide the parts outside the CDR3, is KAGVTQTPRYLIKTRGQQVTLSCSPISGHRSVSWYQQTPGQGLQFLFEYFSETQRNKGNFPGRFSGRQFSNSRSEMNVSTLELGDSALYLCASSLAGQGANEQFFGPGTRLTVL.

The chain recombines TRBV12-3 or TRBV12-4 with TRBJ1-1; TRBD1 matches 8 bases. This CDR3 comprises 12 residues. V dropped 5 bases and J dropped 8; count of bases not matched to a gene: 4. The CDR3 DNA follows: TGTGCCAGCAGTCCCAACAGGGGGGAAGCTTTCTTT. This translates into CASSPNRGEAFF.

The chain couples TRBV10-3 to TRBJ2-2; no definite D call. The CDR3 contains 11 residues. Trimming took off 8 bases at V and 6 bases at J, with 7 bases between the two ends. Looked up from germline, CDR1 is ENHRY and CDR2 is SYGVKD. The CDR3 sequence is CAIGVAGELFF. Written as DNA, the CDR3 is TGTGCCATCGGGGTCGCCGGGGAGCTGTTTTTT.

CDR3 in amino acids: CASTRGGITDTQYF. The CDR3 nucleotides are TGTGCCAGCACCCGCGGCGGCATCACAGATACGCAGTATTTT. This rearrangement joins TRBV3-1 to TRBJ2-3, with no clear D. Trimming removed 7 bases from V and 2 bases from J, with 13 bases in between. Germline-derived CDR1 and CDR2 are LGHDT and YNNKEL (reference sequence). The CDR3 contains 14 residues.

This clonotype has more than one count but fewer than ten. V usage is TRBV4-3 and J usage is TRBJ2-1, with TRBD2 identical over 8 bases. Germline trimming cut 1 base from V and 0 bases from J; bases unmatched to any gene: 8. The CDR3 length is 18 residues. Germline V lookup: CDR1 LGHNA, CDR2 YSLEER. Written as DNA, the CDR3 is TGCGCCAGCAGCCAAGGGTCGACTAGCGCGAGCTCCTACAATGAGCAGTTCTTC. As protein: CASSQGSTSASSYNEQFF.

J is TRBJ2-4 and V is TRBV9; TRBD2 matches 8 bases. CDR1 SGDLS and CDR2 YYNGEE come from the germline V gene. There are 15 residues in the CDR3. V dropped 4 bases and J dropped 8; count of bases not matched to a gene: 11. DNA for the CDR3: TGTGCCAGCAGCCCCCCCTCGGGAGGGGGAGACATTCAGTACTTC. Its protein product is CASSPPSGGGDIQYF.

This clonotype was counted a few times. This chain connects TRBV18 to TRBJ2-3; TRBD1 or TRBD2 may be the D gene (5 bases each). Per the germline V gene, CDR1 is KGHSH and CDR2 is LQKENI. The CDR3 consists of 14 residues. Trimming shortened V by 0 bases and J by 1 base, and 5 bases separated the two germline ends. In DNA form, the CDR3 reads TGTGCCAGCTCACCACCGGGACGCACAGATACGCAGTATTTT. Translated, it gives CASSPPGRTDTQYF.

This clonotype was counted only a few times. The CDR3 protein is CASSLAGANNSPLHF. As DNA, the CDR3 is TGCGCCAGCAGCTTGGCAGGGGCGAACAATTCACCCCTCCACTTT. The chain carries TRBV5-1 and TRBJ1-6; D perhaps matches TRBD1 (6 bases). Germline V gives CDR1 SGHRS, CDR2 YFSETQ. This CDR3 comprises 15 residues. Between the trimmed V and J ends, which lost 0 bases and 7 bases, there was a span of 11 bases. The full variable domain, in which reference TRBV5-1 and TRBJ1-6 provide the parts outside the CDR3, is KAGVTQTPRYLIKTRGQQVTLSCSPISGHRSVSWYQQTPGQGLQFLFEYFSETQRNKGNFPGRFSGRQFSNSRSEMNVSTLELGDSALYLCASSLAGANNSPLHFGNGTRLTVT.

This clonotype was recorded a few times. The chain has TRBV27 and TRBJ2-7; D is undetermined. Trimming pared 0 bases from V and 2 bases from J, leaving 14 bases between. Germline assignment: CDR1 MNHEY and CDR2 SMNVEV (reference sequence). The CDR3 length is 16 residues. CDR3 residues: CASSLSNGPLTYEQYF. The CDR3 DNA reads TGTGCCAGCAGTTTATCGAACGGACCTCTCACCTACGAGCAGTACTTC.

The chain uses TRBV11-2 and TRBJ2-3, with D possibly matching TRBD2 (5 bases). CDR3 length equals 15 residues. Trimming took off 5 bases at V and 3 bases at J, with 15 bases between the two ends. The germline V gene has CDR1 SGHAT and CDR2 FQNNGV. The CDR3 loop is CASSLTTARTDTQYF. The DNA of the CDR3 is TGTGCCAGCAGCCTGACTACTGCACGAACAGATACGCAGTATTTT.

This chain links TRBV7-3 with TRBJ2-3, with D maybe TRBD1 (6 bases). The CDR3 loop spans 15 amino acids. V dropped 4 bases and J dropped 2 bases, with 13 bases sitting between them. From germline, CDR1 is SGHTA and CDR2 FQGTGA. The CDR3 here is CASSYQGSPTDTQYF. Here the CDR3 DNA reads TGTGCCAGCAGCTACCAGGGGTCCCCCACAGATACGCAGTATTTT.

This clonotype was found once. This chain uses TRBV12-3 or TRBV12-4 with TRBJ1-1; a possible D gene is TRBD1 (6 bases). The CDR3 contains 14 residues. V was cut by 2 bases and J by 4 bases, with 11 bases left in between. The CDR3 DNA reads as TGTGCCAGCAGTTTAAGGGGGGGAATCACTGAAGCTTTCTTT. The encoded protein is CASSLRGGITEAFF.

Only a few counts were recorded for this clonotype. The chain carries TRBV12-3 or TRBV12-4 and TRBJ1-5; 11 nucleotides match TRBD1. The CDR3 consists of 17 residues. J lost 4 bases, V lost 4 bases, and 9 bases had no gene match. CDR3 DNA: TGTGCCAGCAGTTCCGGGACAGGGGGAGGGAGGAATCAGCCCCAGCATTTT. Its protein product is CASSSGTGGGRNQPQHF.

This clonotype was counted a few times. The CDR3 DNA follows: TGTGCCAGCTCCCTTAATTACGTTGGCGGGACTGCAACTAATGAAAAACTGTTTTTT. Encoded protein: CASSLNYVGGTATNEKLFF. V gene TRBV18 combines with J gene TRBJ1-4, with D possibly being TRBD1 (5 bases). The germline V gene encodes CDR1 KGHSH and CDR2 LQKENI. The CDR3 runs 19 residues. V was shortened by 6 bases and J by 0 bases, with 23 bases between the two germline ends.

V is TRBV4-1 and J is TRBJ2-7; 7 bases map to TRBD1. V lost 3 bases and J lost 0; bases outside the gene matches: 5. The CDR3 runs 15 residues. Per germline, CDR1 MGHRA and CDR2 YSYEKL. The CDR3 region has the DNA TGCGCCAGCAGCCAGACGAGGGACAGCTCCTACGAGCAGTACTTC. Encoded protein: CASSQTRDSSYEQYF.

The genes are TRBV4-3 and TRBJ1-3, with 7 bases aligning to TRBD1. Germline CDR1 is LGHNA and CDR2 is YSLEER. This CDR3 region has 16 residues. The junction had 7 bases not matched to a gene; V was cut back by 1 base and J by 4 bases. The CDR3 DNA follows: TGCGCCAGCAGCCAAGGGGGACAGAGAACGGGAAACACCATATATTTT. Translated: CASSQGGQRTGNTIYF.

The chain uses TRBV4-2 and TRBJ2-1, with unresolved D. The length of the CDR3 is 15 residues. Germline V gene data show CDR1 as LGHNA and CDR2 as YNFKEQ. V shed 1 base and J shed 2 bases, with 9 bases lying between them. The CDR3 protein is CASSQVSATYNEQFF. In DNA, the CDR3 is TGTGCCAGCAGCCAAGTTTCGGCGACCTACAATGAGCAGTTCTTC.

The gene calls are TRBV5-6 and TRBJ2-1; D is uncertain. Germline CDR1 SGHDT, CDR2 YYEEEE. Deletions cut 2 bases from V and 0 bases from J, with 9 bases between. This CDR3 region has 15 residues. The CDR3 region has the DNA TGTGCCAGCAGCTTAGGCGTATACTCCTACAATGAGCAGTTCTTC. Translated: CASSLGVYSYNEQFF.

The chain combines TRBV2 with TRBJ2-1; D may be TRBD2 (6 bases). Trimming removed 2 bases at V and 3 bases at J, with 11 bases between. This CDR3 region has 15 residues. CDR1 SNHLY and CDR2 FYNNEI come from the germline V gene. The CDR3 loop is CASSEWQGGYNEQFF. The CDR3 coding sequence is TGTGCCAGCAGTGAATGGCAGGGAGGCTACAATGAGCAGTTCTTC.

This clonotype has a handful of counts. The chain combines TRBV20-1 with TRBJ1-3; D is perhaps TRBD1 (5 bases). Trimming cost V 3 bases and J 9 bases, with 12 bases left between them. The CDR3 covers 12 residues. Germline assignment: CDR1 DFQATT and CDR2 SNEGSKA (reference sequence). The CDR3 DNA sequence: TGCAGTGCTAGCCGCAAGGGACCCACCATATATTTT. Amino acid sequence: CSASRKGPTIYF.

The chain joins TRBV27 to TRBJ2-7; maybe TRBD2 (6 bases). CDR3 size: 16 residues. The germline V gene has CDR1 MNHEY and CDR2 SMNVEV (reference sequence). Trimming shortened V by 6 bases and J by 2 bases, and 20 bases separated the two germline ends. The CDR3 spells CASRPSYRDLAYEQYF. In DNA form, the CDR3 reads TGTGCCAGCAGACCTTCCTACCGGGACTTAGCCTACGAGCAGTACTTC.

This clonotype was recorded a few times. The chain joins TRBV20-1 to TRBJ1-2; D is unresolved. The CDR3 spans 11 residues. CDR1 and CDR2 (germline): DFQATT, SNEGSKA (reference sequence). V lost 4 bases to trimming and J lost 4 bases, with 7 bases between them. In nucleotides, the CDR3 is TGCAGTGCTAATGGAGGCTATGGCTACACCTTC. Protein: CSANGGYGYTF.

This clonotype was observed a few times. This chain links TRBV15 with TRBJ2-1; TRBD2 matches 10 bases. J was trimmed by 5 bases and V by 0 bases; bases with no gene match: 4. The length of the CDR3 is 16 residues. Germline CDR1 LNHNV, CDR2 YYDKDF (reference sequence). The chain's CDR3 is CATSRDSGLADNEQFF. CDR3 DNA sequence: TGTGCCACCAGCAGAGATTCCGGACTAGCGGACAATGAGCAGTTCTTC.